This passage covers 26 T cell receptor beta chains from one sample sequenced in a study of cytomegalovirus exposure and HLA in healthy donors. The table came from immunoSEQ multiplex PCR; TCRdb's copy has only in-frame clones and leaves some out. The sample yields 65,000 to 95,000 clones, 93% seen once. Sequenced material: PBMCs. The receptors derive from a woman between 25 and 40 years old in good health and CMV-seronegative.

The genes are TRBV14 and TRBJ2-7; 7 bases fit TRBD1. This CDR3 contains 16 residues. In germline, CDR1 is SGHDN, CDR2 FVKESK. The J segment lost 3 bases and the V segment lost 2 bases, leaving 10 bases of the junction unmatched. The CDR3 region is CASSQRAYRDSYEQYF. CDR3 nucleotide sequence: TGTGCCAGCAGCCAACGGGCTTATCGGGACAGCTACGAGCAGTACTTC.

CDR3 in amino acids: CASSLWSSSGNTIYF. The CDR3 nucleotides are TGTGCCAGCAGCTTGTGGTCCAGCTCTGGAAACACCATATATTTT. The V gene is TRBV5-4, the J gene TRBJ1-3, with no clear D. Germline V CDR1 and CDR2: SGHNT, YYREEE (reference sequence). Trimming took 1 base from V and 0 from J, leaving 8 bases between them. The CDR3 sequence is 15 residues long. Full variable domain (remainder filled in from reference TRBV5-4 and TRBJ1-3): ETGVTQSPTHLIKTRGQQVTLRCSSQSGHNTVSWYQQALGQGPQFIFQYYREEENGRGNFPPRFSGLQFPNYSSELNVNALELDDSALYLCASSLWSSSGNTIYFGEGSWLTVV.

The chain recombines TRBV19 with TRBJ1-4, with 7 positions matching TRBD1. Germline assignment: CDR1 LNHDA and CDR2 SQIVND (reference sequence). The J segment lost 7 bases and the V segment lost 8 bases, leaving 13 bases of the junction unmatched. The CDR3 is 15 residues long. The CDR3 is CASSQGEGLGEKLFF. CDR3 sequence (DNA): TGTGCCAGTTCGCAGGGGGAAGGTTTAGGTGAAAAACTGTTTTTT.

V gene TRBV7-3 combines with J gene TRBJ2-3, with D perhaps matching TRBD2 (6 bases). The CDR3 spans 15 residues. CDR1 is SGHTA, CDR2 FQGTGA, per germline. V lost 5 bases, J lost 1 base, and 13 bases lay in between. In nucleotides, the CDR3 is TGTGCCAGCAGCCCCGCACCGGGGGGCACAGATACGCAGTATTTT. Protein product: CASSPAPGGTDTQYF.

This chain joins TRBV9 and TRBJ2-2, with 11 positions matching TRBD2. Germline loops: CDR1 SGDLS, CDR2 YYNGEE. This CDR3 spans 15 amino acids. V was pared by 4 bases and J by 8 bases, with 7 bases of the junction left unmatched. The CDR3 sequence: CASSPQTSGVGELFF. The CDR3 bases are TGTGCCAGCAGCCCTCAGACTAGCGGGGTTGGGGAGCTGTTTTTT.

The CDR3 DNA sequence: TGTGCCAGCAGCGTCGGGGGGTACGGCTACACCTTC. Protein product: CASSVGGYGYTF. This chain links TRBV9 with TRBJ1-2; D possibly corresponds to TRBD1 (5 bases). The V end lost 2 bases, the J end lost 8 bases, and 10 bases lay between the germline ends. The CDR3 is made up of 12 amino acids. Germline CDR1 reads SGDLS; CDR2 reads YYNGEE.

The chain employs TRBV28 and TRBJ2-7; 8 bases map to TRBD1. Germline V gives CDR1 MDHEN, CDR2 SYDVKM. The CDR3 is made up of 15 amino acids. The J segment lost 3 bases and the V segment lost 6 bases, leaving 10 bases of the junction unmatched. The CDR3 protein is CASSLGQGAYYEQYF. DNA of the CDR3: TGTGCCAGCAGCCTAGGCCAGGGGGCGTACTACGAGCAGTACTTC.

The rearrangement joins TRBV7-2 to TRBJ1-3, with 8 bases matching TRBD1. With 2 bases clipped from V and 4 bases from J, the junction kept 7 bases outside the gene matches. Per germline, CDR1 SGHTA and CDR2 FQGNSA. The CDR3 extends over 16 amino acids. CDR3 amino acids: CASSLKPTGVGNTIYF. CDR3 nucleotide sequence: TGTGCCAGCAGCTTAAAACCGACAGGGGTAGGAAACACCATATATTTT.

This chain connects TRBV7-2 to TRBJ2-7; D possibly corresponds to TRBD2 (6 bases). V dropped 3 bases and J dropped 5 bases, with 14 bases sitting between them. The CDR3 has 14 residues. The V gene's germline CDR1 is SGHTA and CDR2 FQGNSA. CDR3 region: CASSFVAETNEQYF. CDR3 DNA: TGTGCCAGCAGCTTTGTAGCGGAGACCAACGAGCAGTACTTC.

This clone was picked up one time. J is TRBJ1-1 and V is TRBV18, with 8 bases identical to TRBD1. The CDR3 totals 15 residues. In germline, CDR1 is KGHSH, CDR2 LQKENI. V shed 3 bases and J 1 base; nucleotides not matched to a gene: 4. The CDR3 coding sequence is TGTGCCAGCTCACCTACGGACAGGGCGAACACTGAAGCTTTCTTT. Translating gives CASSPTDRANTEAFF.

The table lists this clone with a few counts. This chain connects TRBV7-3 to TRBJ2-1; 9 bases align to TRBD2. Germline CDR1 reads SGHTA; CDR2 reads FQGTGA. The CDR3 consists of 13 residues. J was trimmed by 8 bases and V by 5 bases; bases with no gene match: 4. The CDR3 reads CASSRTSVHEQFF. As DNA, the CDR3 is TGTGCCAGCAGCCGGACTAGCGTGCATGAGCAGTTCTTC.

The rearrangement links TRBV19 to TRBJ2-2; 7 bases fit TRBD1. The CDR3 runs 15 residues. V was pared by 5 bases and J by 6 bases, with 9 bases of the junction left unmatched. CDR1 LNHDA and CDR2 SQIVND come from the germline V gene (reference sequence). The CDR3 bases are TGTGCCAGTAGTCCGCCAAGGGGGCAAGCCGGGGAGCTGTTTTTT. Translating it yields CASSPPRGQAGELFF.

This clone was picked up one time. The V call is TRBV27, the J call TRBJ2-3; 8 nucleotides match TRBD1. CDR1 and CDR2 (germline): MNHEY, SMNVEV (reference sequence). CDR3 length: 16 amino acids. With V trimmed by 8 bases and J by 4 bases, 14 bases remained unmatched. The CDR3 protein is CASRMKDREGPDTQYF. The CDR3 DNA reads TGTGCCAGCCGAATGAAGGACAGGGAAGGGCCAGATACGCAGTATTTT.

The V and J genes are TRBV13 and TRBJ2-2, with D perhaps TRBD2 (6 bases). V was clipped by 5 bases and J by 0 bases, with 13 bases between them. Germline V lookup: CDR1 PRHDT, CDR2 FYEKMQ (reference sequence). This CDR3 comprises 16 residues. The CDR3 nucleotides are TGTGCCAGCAGCGGCCCCGGGACTTCGAACACCGGGGAGCTGTTTTTT. Its translation: CASSGPGTSNTGELFF.

This clone was seen a handful of times. This chain joins TRBV29-1 and TRBJ2-2; D remains ambiguous. The germline V and J ends were trimmed by 4 bases and 4 bases, with 7 bases remaining between them. Germline CDR1 SQVTM, CDR2 ANQGSEA. The CDR3 runs to 12 residues. The CDR3 DNA reads TGCAGCGTTGGACACAGCACCGGGGAGCTGTTTTTT. Translation gives CSVGHSTGELFF.

The chain couples TRBV7-9 to TRBJ2-3; 10 bases fit TRBD2. Germline CDR1 SEHNR, CDR2 FQNEAQ (reference sequence). This CDR3 spans 16 amino acids. The V segment lost 9 bases and the J segment 1 base; nucleotides outside the gene matches: 10. The CDR3 coding sequence is TGTGCCAGTGAGAGGGAGCGGGGGGGCGGCACAGATACGCAGTATTTT. This sequence encodes CASERERGGGTDTQYF. Based on the CDR3 plus reference TRBV7-9 and TRBJ2-3, the full variable domain is DTGVSQNPRHKITKRGQNVTFRCDPISEHNRLYWYRQTLGQGPEFLTYFQNEAQLEKSRLLSDRFSAERPKGSFSTLEIQRTEQGDSAMYLCASERERGGGTDTQYFGPGTRLTVL.

In nucleotides, the CDR3 is TGTGCCAGCAGCTGGGTGGACACCTCCTACGAGCAGTACTTC. Protein: CASSWVDTSYEQYF. The chain recombines TRBV5-4 with TRBJ2-7; the D gene is possibly TRBD1 (5 bases). The CDR3 sequence is 14 residues long. The germline V gene encodes CDR1 SGHNT and CDR2 YYREEE (reference sequence). With 3 bases removed from V and 0 bases from J, the gap between germline ends came to 10 bases.

The gene calls are TRBV5-1 and TRBJ1-3; D might be TRBD1 (6 bases). V was shortened by 0 bases and J by 2 bases, with 12 bases between the two germline ends. The germline CDR1 and CDR2 sequences are SGHRS and YFSETQ. This CDR3 is 16 amino acids long. The DNA for the CDR3 is TGCGCCAGCAGCTTGGGCAACTCAGGGGCTGGAAACACCATATATTTT. As protein: CASSLGNSGAGNTIYF.

The J gene is TRBJ1-1, the V gene TRBV5-4; 7 nucleotides align to TRBD1. Germline CDR1 and CDR2: SGHNT and YYREEE (reference sequence). J gave up 5 bases and V 2 bases, and 3 bases lay outside the gene matches. The CDR3 runs to 13 residues. CDR3 DNA: TGTGCCAGCAGCTTCACAGGGGTTACTGAAGCTTTCTTT. Amino acids: CASSFTGVTEAFF.

V gene TRBV6-4 combines with J gene TRBJ2-3, with D maybe TRBD1 (6 bases). The CDR3 is 13 amino acids. V dropped 3 bases and J dropped 3 bases, with 7 bases sitting between them. Germline-derived CDR1 and CDR2 are MRHNA and SNTAGT. CDR3 amino acids: CASSEQGTDTQYF. CDR3 coding DNA: TGTGCCAGCAGTGAACAGGGAACAGATACGCAGTATTTT.

The genes are TRBV28 and TRBJ2-7; D perhaps matches TRBD1 (5 bases). V was pared by 7 bases and J by 4 bases, with 17 bases between. CDR3 length equals 14 residues. Germline loops: CDR1 MDHEN, CDR2 SYDVKM. Written as DNA, the CDR3 is TGTGCCAGCAACCGACAGTCAGGCAGGTACGAGCAGTACTTC. As protein: CASNRQSGRYEQYF.

The genes are TRBV14 and TRBJ1-4; D uncertain. Germline CDR1 reads SGHDN; CDR2 reads FVKESK. Trimming shortened V by 0 bases and J by 7 bases, and 12 bases separated the two germline ends. This CDR3 spans 15 amino acids. DNA of the CDR3: TGTGCCAGCAGCCAAGATGGATACCCGGGTGAAAAACTGTTTTTT. Amino acids: CASSQDGYPGEKLFF.

V usage is TRBV7-8 and J usage is TRBJ1-1; 8 bases match TRBD1. The V and J ends lost 5 bases and 8 bases, in that order; junction bases with no gene match: 10. This CDR3 has 14 amino acids. Germline values: CDR1 SGHVS, CDR2 FQNEAQ. The CDR3 nucleotides are TGTGCCAGCAGCCTCCCCAGGACAGGGAGAGAAGCTTTCTTT. Its protein is CASSLPRTGREAFF.

This chain links TRBV18 with TRBJ2-7, with 11 bases that match TRBD1. Germline loops: CDR1 KGHSH, CDR2 LQKENI. This CDR3 region has 17 residues. V shed 3 bases, J shed 3 bases, and the junction held 10 bases outside the gene matches. Here the CDR3 reads CASSPSRRGTGGYEQYF. As DNA, the CDR3 is TGTGCCAGCTCACCCAGTCGACGCGGGACAGGGGGCTACGAGCAGTACTTC. Together with reference TRBV18 and TRBJ2-7, the CDR3 gives the full variable domain: NAGVMQNPRHLVRRRGQEARLRCSPMKGHSHVYWYRQLPEEGLKFMVYLQKENIIDESGMPKERFSAEFPKEGPSILRIQQVVRGDSAAYFCASSPSRRGTGGYEQYFGPGTRLTVT.

The rearrangement uses TRBV6-1 and TRBJ2-2; 10 bases agree with TRBD2. The germline gives CDR1 MNHNS, CDR2 SASEGT. With 2 bases clipped from V and 5 bases from J, the junction kept 2 bases outside the gene matches. The CDR3 is 15 residues long. CDR3 sequence reads: CASSELAGETGELFF. The DNA for the CDR3 is TGTGCCAGCAGTGAACTAGCGGGAGAGACCGGGGAGCTGTTTTTT.

This rearrangement joins TRBV19 to TRBJ1-4; 7 bases are a match to TRBD1. There are 15 residues in the CDR3. Germline V gene lookup returns CDR1 LNHDA and CDR2 SQIVND (reference sequence). After removal of 4 bases from V and 5 bases from J, the junction contained 7 bases not matched to a gene. CDR3 sequence: CASSTGQAENEKLFF. In DNA form, the CDR3 reads TGTGCCAGTAGTACCGGACAGGCCGAAAATGAAAAACTGTTTTTT.